This T cell receptor beta chain emerged from a study of cytomegalovirus exposure and HLA in healthy donors. PCR primers comprised 60 Vbeta and 13 Jbeta primers. Produced via immunoSEQ multiplex PCR; TCRdb's table is partial and in-frame only. The sample holds some 120,000 clones, around 81% seen once. Notes on the study in general: Immune exposure information comprised only CMV serostatus. Later analysis associated a missense DCLRE1C variant with TCR beta V- and J-gene trimming. Segments of the TCR beta V type were, in most cases, productive about 90% or about 30% of the time in an earlier analysis. The study put under 200 TCR beta chains on its list as cytomegalovirus-associated.

The CDR3 runs to 12 residues. The V segment lost 10 bases and the J segment 6 bases; nucleotides outside the gene matches: 7. Germline V lookup: CDR1 ENHRY, CDR2 SYGVKD. Of note for this clone: No antigen is known for it.

Sequenced sample: PBMCs. V usage is TRBV10-3 and J usage is TRBJ2-7, with 9 positions matching TRBD1. The TCR comes from a woman aged 25 to 39 in good health and CMV-seronegative. DNA of the CDR3: TGTGCCACCTCGACAGGGGGATCCGAGCAGTACTTC. Translated, it gives CATSTGGSEQYF.